This T cell receptor (beta chain) was recovered during a study of T cells after yellow fever vaccination. This CDR3 has 14 amino acids. V was trimmed by 4 bases and J by 3 bases, leaving 10 bases between them. CDR1 KGHSH and CDR2 LQKENI come from the germline V gene. TCRdb re-derived calls from the 5' RACE reads in MiXCR, one entry per CDR3 protein. The repertoire consists of roughly 300,000 distinct CDR3 sequences, with roughly 7.5% occurring once and the leading ten covering approximately 18%. Sequences were derived from PBMCs, sampled roughly 46 days after the first yellow fever vaccination. V is TRBV18 and J is TRBJ1-5; D is unresolved. This sequence was found in a young man who received the YFV17D yellow fever vaccine. CDR3 bases: TGTGCCAGCTCACTTGGCGTTCACAATCAGCCCCAGCATTTT. Translation gives CASSLGVHNQPQHF. Drawing the rest from reference TRBV18 and TRBJ1-5, the complete variable domain is NAGVMQNPRHLVRRRGQEARLRCSPMKGHSHVYWYRQLPEEGLKFMVYLQKENIIDESGMPKERFSAEFPKEGPSILRIQQVVRGDSAAYFCASSLGVHNQPQHFGDGTRLSIL.